The entry below gives a single T cell receptor beta chain sequence along with its context. Its antigen is not identified. The data were taken from a study of shared clonotypes between healthy human individuals. At the level of the study: In total, the donors were a couple of women and a few men aged 18 to 49.

Study-wide results and limits: Researchers sampled only blood; tissue repertoires likely differ.

Positive CCR7 selection of CD45RO-negative cells yielded the naive CD8 cells, and terminally differentiated effector memory CD45RA+ cells were excluded. The assay was run at deep level. As handled by the study authors: Filtering differed because ImmunoSEQ produced junction-only sequences that carried no quality scores. Using immunoSEQ multiplex PCR, the repertoire was profiled, and TCRdb retains in-frame clones only, with some absent. That table is the source of V, J and clone size, and D and trimming were worked out from the DNA. The repertoire has approximately 810,000 clones, roughly 92% of them found once; the top ten carry less than 25%. The material sequenced was naive CD8+ T cells sorted from blood. The receptor was isolated from a man aged 30 to 45 in good health.

The DNA of the CDR3 is TGTGCCAGCAGTTACTCGGGGGGAGGGGAGCAGTACTTC. It is translated as CASSYSGGGEQYF. This chain links TRBV6-6 with TRBJ2-7, with 7 bases that match TRBD2. The CDR3 runs to 13 residues. The germline gives CDR1 MNHNY, CDR2 SVGAGI (reference sequence). V lost 0 bases, J lost 7 bases, and 3 bases stayed unmatched.